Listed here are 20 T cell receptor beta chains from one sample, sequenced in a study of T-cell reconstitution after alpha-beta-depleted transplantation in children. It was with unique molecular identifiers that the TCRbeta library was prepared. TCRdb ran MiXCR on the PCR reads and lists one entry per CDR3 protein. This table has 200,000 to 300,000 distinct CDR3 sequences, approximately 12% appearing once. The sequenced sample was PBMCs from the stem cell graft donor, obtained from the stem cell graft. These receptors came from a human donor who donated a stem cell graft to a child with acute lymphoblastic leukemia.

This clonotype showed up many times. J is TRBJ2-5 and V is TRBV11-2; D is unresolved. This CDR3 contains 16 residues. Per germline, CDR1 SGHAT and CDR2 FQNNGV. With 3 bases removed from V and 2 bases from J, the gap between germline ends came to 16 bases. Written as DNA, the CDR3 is TGTGCCAGCAGCTTTTCCTCTTCCTGGAGACAAGAGACCCAGTACTTC. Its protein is CASSFSSSWRQETQYF.

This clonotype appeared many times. CDR3 DNA: TGTGCCAGCAGCCAAGATCGTTGGGACACTGAAGCTTTCTTT. Protein: CASSQDRWDTEAFF. The chain uses TRBV3-1 and TRBJ1-1; no reliable D call. Trimming took 0 bases from V and 3 from J, leaving 8 bases between them. This CDR3 contains 14 residues. Germline V gene sequence: CDR1 LGHDT, CDR2 YNNKEL (reference sequence).

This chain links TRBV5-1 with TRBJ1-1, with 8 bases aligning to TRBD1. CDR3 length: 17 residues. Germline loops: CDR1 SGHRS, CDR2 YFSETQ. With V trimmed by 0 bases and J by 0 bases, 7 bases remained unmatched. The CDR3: CASSLGGQDIMNTEAFF. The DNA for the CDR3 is TGCGCCAGCAGCTTGGGGGGACAGGATATTATGAACACTGAAGCTTTCTTT.

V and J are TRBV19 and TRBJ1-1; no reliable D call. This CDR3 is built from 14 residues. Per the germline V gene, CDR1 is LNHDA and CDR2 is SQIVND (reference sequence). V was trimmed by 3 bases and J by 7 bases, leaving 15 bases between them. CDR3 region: CASSMAMGGGEAFF. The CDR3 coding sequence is TGTGCCAGTAGTATGGCCATGGGCGGAGGTGAAGCTTTCTTT.

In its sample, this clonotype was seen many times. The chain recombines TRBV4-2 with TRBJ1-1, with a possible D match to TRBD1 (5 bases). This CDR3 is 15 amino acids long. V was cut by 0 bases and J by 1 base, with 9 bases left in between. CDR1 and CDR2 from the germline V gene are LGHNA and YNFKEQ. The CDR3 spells CASSQDITGNTEAFF. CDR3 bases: TGTGCCAGCAGCCAAGATATAACAGGGAACACTGAAGCTTTCTTT.

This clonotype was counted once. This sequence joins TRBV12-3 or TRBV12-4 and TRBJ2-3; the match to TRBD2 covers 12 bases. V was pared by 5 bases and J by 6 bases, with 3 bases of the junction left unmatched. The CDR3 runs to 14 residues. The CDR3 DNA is TGTGCCAGCAGTCCTGGGACTAGCGGGGATACGCAGTATTTT. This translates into CASSPGTSGDTQYF.

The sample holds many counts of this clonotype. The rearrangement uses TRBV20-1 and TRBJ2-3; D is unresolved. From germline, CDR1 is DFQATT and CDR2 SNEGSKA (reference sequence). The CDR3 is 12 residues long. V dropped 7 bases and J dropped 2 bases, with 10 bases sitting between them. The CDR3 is CSEVALTDTQYF. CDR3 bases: TGCAGTGAGGTAGCCCTCACAGATACGCAGTATTTT.

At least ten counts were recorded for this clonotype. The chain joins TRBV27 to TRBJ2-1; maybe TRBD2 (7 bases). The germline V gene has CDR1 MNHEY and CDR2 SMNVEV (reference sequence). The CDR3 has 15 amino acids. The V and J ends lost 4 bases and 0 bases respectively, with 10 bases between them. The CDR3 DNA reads TGTGCCAGCAGTTATGGGGGGGCCTCCTACAATGAGCAGTTCTTC. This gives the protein CASSYGGASYNEQFF.

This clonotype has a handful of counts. The CDR3 loop reads CSASSRGYTF. DNA for the CDR3: TGCAGTGCTAGCTCCCGAGGCTACACCTTC. This chain connects TRBV20-1 to TRBJ1-2; no clear D. There are 10 residues in the CDR3. From germline, CDR1 is DFQATT and CDR2 SNEGSKA (reference sequence). Trimming shortened V by 3 bases and J by 8 bases, and 7 bases separated the two germline ends.

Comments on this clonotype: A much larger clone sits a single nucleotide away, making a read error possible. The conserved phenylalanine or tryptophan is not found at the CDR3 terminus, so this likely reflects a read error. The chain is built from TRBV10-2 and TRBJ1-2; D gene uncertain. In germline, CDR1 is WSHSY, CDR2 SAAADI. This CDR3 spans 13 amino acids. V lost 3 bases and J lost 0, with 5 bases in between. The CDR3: CASSDRANYGYTL. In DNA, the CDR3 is TGCGCCAGCAGTGACAGAGCTAACTATGGCTACACCCTC.

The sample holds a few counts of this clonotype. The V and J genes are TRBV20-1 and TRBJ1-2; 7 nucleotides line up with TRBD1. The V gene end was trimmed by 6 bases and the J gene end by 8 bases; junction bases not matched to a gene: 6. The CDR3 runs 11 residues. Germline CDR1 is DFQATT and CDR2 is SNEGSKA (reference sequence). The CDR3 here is CSALTGNGYTF. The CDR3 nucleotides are TGCAGTGCGTTGACAGGGAACGGCTACACCTTC.

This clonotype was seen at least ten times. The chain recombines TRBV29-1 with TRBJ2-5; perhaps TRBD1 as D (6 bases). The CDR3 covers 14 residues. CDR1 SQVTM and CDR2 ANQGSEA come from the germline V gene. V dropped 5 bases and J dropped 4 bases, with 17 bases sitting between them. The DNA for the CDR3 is TGCAGCGTTACCCCTACAGGGATTACAGAGACCCAGTACTTC. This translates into CSVTPTGITETQYF.

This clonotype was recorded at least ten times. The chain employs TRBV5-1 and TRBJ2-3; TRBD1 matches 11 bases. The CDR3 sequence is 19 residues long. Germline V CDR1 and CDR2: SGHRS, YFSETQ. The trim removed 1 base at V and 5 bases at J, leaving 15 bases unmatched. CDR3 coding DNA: TGCGCCAGCAGCTTGTATGGGCCCTCCGGGACAGGGGGAGGAGATACGCAGTATTTT. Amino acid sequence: CASSLYGPSGTGGGDTQYF. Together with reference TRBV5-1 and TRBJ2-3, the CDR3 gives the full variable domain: KAGVTQTPRYLIKTRGQQVTLSCSPISGHRSVSWYQQTPGQGLQFLFEYFSETQRNKGNFPGRFSGRQFSNSRSEMNVSTLELGDSALYLCASSLYGPSGTGGGDTQYFGPGTRLTVL.

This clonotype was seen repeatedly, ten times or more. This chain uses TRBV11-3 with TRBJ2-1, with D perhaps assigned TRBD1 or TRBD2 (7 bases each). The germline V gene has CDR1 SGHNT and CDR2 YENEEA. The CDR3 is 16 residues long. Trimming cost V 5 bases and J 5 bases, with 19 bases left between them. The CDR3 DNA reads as TGTGCCAGCAGCCTTTCAGGGGGGAGGGCCAACAATGAGCAGTTCTTC. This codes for CASSLSGGRANNEQFF. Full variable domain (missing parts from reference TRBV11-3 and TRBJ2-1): EAGVVQSPRYKIIEKKQPVAFWCNPISGHNTLYWYLQNLGQGPELLIRYENEEAVDDSQLPKDRFSAERLKGVDSTLKIQPAELGDSAVYLCASSLSGGRANNEQFFGPGTRLTVL.

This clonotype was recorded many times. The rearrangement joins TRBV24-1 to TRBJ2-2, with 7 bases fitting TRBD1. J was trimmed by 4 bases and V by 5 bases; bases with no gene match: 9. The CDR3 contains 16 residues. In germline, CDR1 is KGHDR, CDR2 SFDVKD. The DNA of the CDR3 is TGTGCCACCAGTGCCATCGGGACAGCTTCCACCGGGGAGCTGTTTTTT. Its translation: CATSAIGTASTGELFF.

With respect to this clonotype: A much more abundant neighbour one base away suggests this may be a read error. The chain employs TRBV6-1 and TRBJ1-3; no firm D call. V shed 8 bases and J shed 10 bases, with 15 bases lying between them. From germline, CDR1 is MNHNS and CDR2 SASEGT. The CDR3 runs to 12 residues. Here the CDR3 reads CASARKEKTIYF. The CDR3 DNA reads TGTGCCAGCGCCAGGAAGGAGAAGACCATATATTTT.

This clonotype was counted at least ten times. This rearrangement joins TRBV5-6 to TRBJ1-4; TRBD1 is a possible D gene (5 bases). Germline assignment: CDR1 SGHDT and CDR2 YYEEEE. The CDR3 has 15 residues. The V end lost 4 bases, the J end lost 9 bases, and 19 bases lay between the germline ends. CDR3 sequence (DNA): TGTGCCAGCAGCCCAAGGGGACCGACCCCCAAAAAACTGTTTTTT. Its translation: CASSPRGPTPKKLFF. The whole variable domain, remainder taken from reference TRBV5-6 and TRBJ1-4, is DAGVTQSPTHLIKTRGQQVTLRCSPKSGHDTVSWYQQALGQGPQFIFQYYEEEERQRGNFPDRFSGHQFPNYSSELNVNALLLGDSALYLCASSPRGPTPKKLFFGSGTQLSVL.

CDR3 in amino acids: CASSYSPRGTYNEQFF. The CDR3 DNA reads TGTGCCAGCAGTTACTCGCCCCGAGGGACCTACAATGAGCAGTTCTTC. The V call is TRBV6-6, the J call TRBJ2-1; maybe TRBD2 (5 bases). Trimming took 0 bases from V and 2 from J, leaving 11 bases between them. Germline-derived CDR1 and CDR2 are MNHNY and SVGAGI (reference sequence). The CDR3 contains 16 residues.

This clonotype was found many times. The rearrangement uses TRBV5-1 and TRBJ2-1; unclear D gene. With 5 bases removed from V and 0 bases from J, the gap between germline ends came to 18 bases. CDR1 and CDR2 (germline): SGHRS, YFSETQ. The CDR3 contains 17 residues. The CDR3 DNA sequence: TGCGCCAGCAGATCGGGTCCGGGCGGAACCTCCTACAATGAGCAGTTCTTC. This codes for CASRSGPGGTSYNEQFF.

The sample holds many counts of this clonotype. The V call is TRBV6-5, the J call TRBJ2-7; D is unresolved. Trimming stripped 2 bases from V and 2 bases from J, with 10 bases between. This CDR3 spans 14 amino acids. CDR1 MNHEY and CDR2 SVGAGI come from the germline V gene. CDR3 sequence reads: CASSYQVRAYEQYF. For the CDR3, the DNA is TGTGCCAGCAGTTACCAAGTCAGAGCCTACGAGCAGTACTTC.